This entry features one TCR beta chain sequence. Its antigen is unknown. A far larger clone is off by one base, so a read error is likely. The conserved phenylalanine or tryptophan is not found at the CDR3 terminus, so this likely reflects a read error. These data belong to a study of shared clonotypes between healthy human individuals. Every donor was a Caucasian adult from Nashville, Tennessee. With ten immunoSEQ deep assay plates, unsorted PBMC DNA underwent sequencing. Original handling: Filtering was not the same, since immunoSEQ gave junction-only sequences without quality scores. TCRdb's copy holds only in-frame clones and misses some; the assay was immunoSEQ multiplex PCR. V and J calls and clone size are as listed in that table; D and trimming were resolved from the DNA. This sample carries about 490,000 clones, around 85% of them seen once, and the ten largest clones take roughly 13%. Germline V gene sequence: CDR1 SGHAT, CDR2 FQNNGV. The CDR3 sequence is 12 residues long. V was pared by 2 bases and J by 5 bases, with 6 bases between.

Overall study findings and caveats: In this cohort, only blood was sampled, and tissue repertoires likely differ.

The sequence was collected from a woman between 35 and 50 years old in good health. Some clones in this sample may be carry-over from other donors' samples. Sequenced material: PBMCs. The rearrangement uses TRBV11-2 and TRBJ1-2; D gene ambiguous. CDR3: CASSLTAYGYTL. The DNA for the CDR3 is TGTGCCAGCAGCTTAACAGCATATGGCTACACCTTA.